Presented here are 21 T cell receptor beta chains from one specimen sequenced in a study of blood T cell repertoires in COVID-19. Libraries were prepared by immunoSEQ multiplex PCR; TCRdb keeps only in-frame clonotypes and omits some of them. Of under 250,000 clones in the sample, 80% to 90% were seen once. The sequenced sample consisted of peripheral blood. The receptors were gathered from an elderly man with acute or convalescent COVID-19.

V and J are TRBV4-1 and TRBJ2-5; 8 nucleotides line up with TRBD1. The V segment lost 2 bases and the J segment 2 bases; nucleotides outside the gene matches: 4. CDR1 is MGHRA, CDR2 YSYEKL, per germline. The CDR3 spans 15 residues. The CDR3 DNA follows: TGCGCCAGCAGCCAATCCGGGACAGGACAAGAGACCCAGTACTTC. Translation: CASSQSGTGQETQYF.

In DNA, the CDR3 is TGTGCCAGCAGTGGACAGGCCTCCTTGAACACCATATATTTT. This gives the protein CASSGQASLNTIYF. This rearrangement joins TRBV28 to TRBJ1-3; 7 nucleotides line up with TRBD1. The V segment lost 5 bases and the J segment 7 bases; nucleotides outside the gene matches: 8. Looked up from germline, CDR1 is MDHEN and CDR2 is SYDVKM. The CDR3 contains 14 residues.

CDR3 amino acids: CASSLAGGTDTQYF. The CDR3 DNA is TGTGCCAGCAGTTTAGCGGGAGGAACAGATACGCAGTATTTT. The chain employs TRBV28 and TRBJ2-3; 8 bases are a match to TRBD2. The CDR3 length is 14 residues. V shed 2 bases, J shed 3 bases, and the junction held 1 base outside the gene matches. Germline V CDR1 and CDR2: MDHEN, SYDVKM.

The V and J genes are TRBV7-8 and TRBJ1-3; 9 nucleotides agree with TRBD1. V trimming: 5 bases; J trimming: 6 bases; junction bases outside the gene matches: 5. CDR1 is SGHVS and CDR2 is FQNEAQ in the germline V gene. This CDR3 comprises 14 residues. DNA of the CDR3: TGTGCCAGCAGCATGGGACAGGGCCAAAACACCATATATTTT. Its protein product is CASSMGQGQNTIYF.

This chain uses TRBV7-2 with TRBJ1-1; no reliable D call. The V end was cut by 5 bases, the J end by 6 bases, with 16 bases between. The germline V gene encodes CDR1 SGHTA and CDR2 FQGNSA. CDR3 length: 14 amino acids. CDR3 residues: CASSLISGQSEAFF. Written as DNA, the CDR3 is TGTGCCAGCAGCCTCATAAGTGGGCAATCTGAAGCTTTCTTT.

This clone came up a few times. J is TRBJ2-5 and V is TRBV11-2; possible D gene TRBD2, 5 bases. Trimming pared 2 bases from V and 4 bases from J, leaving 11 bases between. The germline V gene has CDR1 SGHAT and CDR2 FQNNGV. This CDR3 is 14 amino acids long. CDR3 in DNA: TGTGCCAGCAGCTTATCGTCCGAGGGAGAGACCCAGTACTTC. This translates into CASSLSSEGETQYF.

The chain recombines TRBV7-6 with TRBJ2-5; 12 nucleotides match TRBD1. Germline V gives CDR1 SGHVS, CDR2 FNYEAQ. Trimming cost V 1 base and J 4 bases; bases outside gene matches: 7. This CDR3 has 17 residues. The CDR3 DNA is TGTGCCAGCAGCTTAGTATACCAGGGACAGGGGGCAGAGACCCAGTACTTC. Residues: CASSLVYQGQGAETQYF. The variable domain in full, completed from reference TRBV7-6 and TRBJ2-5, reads GAGVSQSPRYKVTKRGQDVALRCDPISGHVSLYWYRQALGQGPEFLTYFNYEAQQDKSGLPNDRFSAERPEGSISTLTIQRTEQRDSAMYRCASSLVYQGQGAETQYFGPGTRLLVL.

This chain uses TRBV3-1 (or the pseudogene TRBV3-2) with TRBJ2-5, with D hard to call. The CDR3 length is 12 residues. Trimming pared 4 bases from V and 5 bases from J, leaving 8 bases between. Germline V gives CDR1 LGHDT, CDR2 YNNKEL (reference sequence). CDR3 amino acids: CASSRIEETQYF. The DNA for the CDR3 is TGTGCCAGCAGCCGCATAGAGGAGACCCAGTACTTC.

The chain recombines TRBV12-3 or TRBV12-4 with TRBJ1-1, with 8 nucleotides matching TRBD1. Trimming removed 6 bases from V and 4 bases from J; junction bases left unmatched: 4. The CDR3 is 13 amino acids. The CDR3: CASSPDRATEAFF. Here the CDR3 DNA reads TGTGCCAGCAGCCCGGACAGGGCCACTGAAGCTTTCTTT.

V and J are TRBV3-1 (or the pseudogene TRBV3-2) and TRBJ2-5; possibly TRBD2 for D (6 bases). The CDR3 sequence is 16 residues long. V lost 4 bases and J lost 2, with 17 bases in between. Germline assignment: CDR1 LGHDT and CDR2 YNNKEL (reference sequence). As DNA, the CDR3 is TGTGCCAGCAGCCCTCGGGAAGCGGGCCAACAAGAGACCCAGTACTTC. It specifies CASSPREAGQQETQYF.

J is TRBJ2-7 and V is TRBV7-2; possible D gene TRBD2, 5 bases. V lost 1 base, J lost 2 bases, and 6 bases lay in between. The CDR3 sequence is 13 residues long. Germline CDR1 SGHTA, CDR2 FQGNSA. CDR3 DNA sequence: TGTGCCAGCAGCTTAGTCGGGGCCTACGAGCAGTACTTC. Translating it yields CASSLVGAYEQYF.

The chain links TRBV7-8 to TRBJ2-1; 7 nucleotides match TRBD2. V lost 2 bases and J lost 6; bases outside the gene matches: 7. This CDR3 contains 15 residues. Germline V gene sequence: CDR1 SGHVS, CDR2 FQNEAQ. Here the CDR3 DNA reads TGTGCCAGCAGCTTAATGGGGGGGATCGGCAATGAGCAGTTCTTC. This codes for CASSLMGGIGNEQFF.

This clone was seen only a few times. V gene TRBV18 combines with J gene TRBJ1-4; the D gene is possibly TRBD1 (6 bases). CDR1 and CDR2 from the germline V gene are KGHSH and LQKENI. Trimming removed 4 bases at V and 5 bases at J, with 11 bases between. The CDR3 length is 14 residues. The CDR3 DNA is TGTGCCAGCTCACACGACAGGAGAAATGAAAAACTGTTTTTT. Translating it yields CASSHDRRNEKLFF.

The CDR3: CASRQGGNTGELFF. For the CDR3, the DNA is TGTGCCAGCAGGCAGGGGGGAAACACCGGGGAGCTGTTTTTT. The V and J genes are TRBV19 and TRBJ2-2; a weak D match, TRBD1 (7 bases). The germline V and J ends were trimmed by 9 bases and 2 bases, with 13 bases remaining between them. CDR1 is LNHDA and CDR2 is SQIVND in the germline V gene (reference sequence). CDR3 length: 14 amino acids.

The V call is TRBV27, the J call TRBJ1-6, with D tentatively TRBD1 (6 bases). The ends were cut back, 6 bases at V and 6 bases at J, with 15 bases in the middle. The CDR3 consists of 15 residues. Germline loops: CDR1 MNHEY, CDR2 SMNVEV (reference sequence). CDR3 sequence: CASSYNREINSPLHF. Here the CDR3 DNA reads TGTGCCAGCAGCTATAACAGGGAAATTAATTCACCCCTCCACTTT.

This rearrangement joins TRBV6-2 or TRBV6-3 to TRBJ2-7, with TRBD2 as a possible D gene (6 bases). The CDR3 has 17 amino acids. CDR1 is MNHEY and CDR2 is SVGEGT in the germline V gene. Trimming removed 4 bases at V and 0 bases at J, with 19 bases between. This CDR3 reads CASSLTRPGTYSYEQYF. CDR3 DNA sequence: TGTGCCAGCAGTTTAACCCGTCCCGGGACTTACTCCTACGAGCAGTACTTC.

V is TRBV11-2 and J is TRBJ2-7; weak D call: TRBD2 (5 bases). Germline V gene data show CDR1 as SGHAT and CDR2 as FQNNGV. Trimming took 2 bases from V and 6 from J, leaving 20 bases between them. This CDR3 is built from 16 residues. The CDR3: CASSLSYNAGLAEQYF. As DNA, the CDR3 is TGTGCCAGCAGCTTATCCTACAACGCGGGTTTAGCCGAGCAGTACTTC. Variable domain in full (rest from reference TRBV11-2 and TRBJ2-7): EAGVAQSPRYKIIEKRQSVAFWCNPISGHATLYWYQQILGQGPKLLIQFQNNGVVDDSQLPKDRFSAERLKGVDSTLKIQPAKLEDSAVYLCASSLSYNAGLAEQYFGPGTRLTVT.

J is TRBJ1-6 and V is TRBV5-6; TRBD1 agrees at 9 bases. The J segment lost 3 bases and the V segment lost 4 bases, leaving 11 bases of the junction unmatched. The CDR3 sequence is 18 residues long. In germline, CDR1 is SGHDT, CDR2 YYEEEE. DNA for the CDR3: TGTGCCAGCAGCAAGGGACAGGGCCAGCCGGGCTATAATTCACCCCTCCACTTT. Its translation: CASSKGQGQPGYNSPLHF.

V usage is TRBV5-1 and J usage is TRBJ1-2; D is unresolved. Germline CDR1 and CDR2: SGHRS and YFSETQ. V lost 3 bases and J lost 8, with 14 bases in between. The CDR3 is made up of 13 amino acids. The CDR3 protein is CASSSPPAAGYTF. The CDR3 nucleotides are TGCGCCAGCAGCTCCCCCCCCGCCGCGGGCTACACCTTC.

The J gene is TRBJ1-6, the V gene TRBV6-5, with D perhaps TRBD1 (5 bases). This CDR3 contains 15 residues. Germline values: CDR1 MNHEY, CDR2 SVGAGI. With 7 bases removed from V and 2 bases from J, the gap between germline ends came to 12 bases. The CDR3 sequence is CASKKGSPYNSPLHF. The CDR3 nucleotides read TGTGCCAGCAAGAAGGGGTCGCCCTATAATTCACCCCTCCACTTT.

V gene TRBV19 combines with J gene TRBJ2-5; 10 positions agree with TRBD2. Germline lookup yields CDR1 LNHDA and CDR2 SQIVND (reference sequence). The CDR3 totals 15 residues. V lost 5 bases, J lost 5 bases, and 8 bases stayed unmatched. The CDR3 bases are TGTGCCAGTAGTCCGTCCCTAGCGGGAGTGGAGACCCAGTACTTC. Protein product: CASSPSLAGVETQYF.